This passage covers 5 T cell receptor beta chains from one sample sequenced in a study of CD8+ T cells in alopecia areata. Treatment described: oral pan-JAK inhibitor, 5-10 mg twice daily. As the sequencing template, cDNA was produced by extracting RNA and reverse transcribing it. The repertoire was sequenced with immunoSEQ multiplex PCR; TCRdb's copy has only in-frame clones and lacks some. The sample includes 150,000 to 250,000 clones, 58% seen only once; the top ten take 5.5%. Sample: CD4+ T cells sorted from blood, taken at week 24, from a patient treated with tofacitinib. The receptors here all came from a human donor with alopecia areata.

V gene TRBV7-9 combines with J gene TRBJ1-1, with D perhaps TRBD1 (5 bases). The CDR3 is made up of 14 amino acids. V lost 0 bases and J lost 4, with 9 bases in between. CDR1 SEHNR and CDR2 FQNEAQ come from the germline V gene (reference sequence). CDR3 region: CASSLAQGGTEAFF. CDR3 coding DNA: TGTGCCAGCAGCTTAGCCCAGGGTGGCACTGAAGCTTTCTTT.

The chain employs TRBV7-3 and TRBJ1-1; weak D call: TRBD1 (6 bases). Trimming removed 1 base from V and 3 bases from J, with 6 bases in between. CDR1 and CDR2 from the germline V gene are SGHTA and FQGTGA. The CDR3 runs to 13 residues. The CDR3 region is CASSLNRDTEAFF. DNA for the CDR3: TGTGCCAGCAGCTTAAACAGGGACACTGAAGCTTTCTTT.

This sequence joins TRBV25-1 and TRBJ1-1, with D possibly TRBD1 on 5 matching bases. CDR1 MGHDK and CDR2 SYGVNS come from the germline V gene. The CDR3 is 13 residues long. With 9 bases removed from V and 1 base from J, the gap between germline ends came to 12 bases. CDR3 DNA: TGTGCCAGTTGGGGACGGTCGAACACTGAAGCTTTCTTT. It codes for CASWGRSNTEAFF.

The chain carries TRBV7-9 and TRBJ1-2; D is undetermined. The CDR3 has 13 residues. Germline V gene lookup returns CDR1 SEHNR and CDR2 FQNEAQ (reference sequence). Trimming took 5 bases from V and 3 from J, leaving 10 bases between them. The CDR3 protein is CASSRHFDYGYTF. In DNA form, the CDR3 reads TGTGCCAGCAGCAGACACTTTGACTATGGCTACACCTTC. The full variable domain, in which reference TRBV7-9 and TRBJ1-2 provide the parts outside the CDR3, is DTGVSQNPRHKITKRGQNVTFRCDPISEHNRLYWYRQTLGQGPEFLTYFQNEAQLEKSRLLSDRFSAERPKGSFSTLEIQRTEQGDSAMYLCASSRHFDYGYTFGSGTRLTVV.

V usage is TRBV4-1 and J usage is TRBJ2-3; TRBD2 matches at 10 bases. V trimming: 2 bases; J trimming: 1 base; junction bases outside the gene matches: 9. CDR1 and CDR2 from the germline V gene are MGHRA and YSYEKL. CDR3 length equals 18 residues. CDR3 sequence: CASSQSPTGTSGTDTQYF. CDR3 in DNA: TGCGCCAGCAGCCAATCGCCCACCGGGACTAGCGGCACAGATACGCAGTATTTT.